These 23 T cell receptor beta chains came from one sample sequenced in a study of blood T cell repertoires in COVID-19. Data came from immunoSEQ multiplex PCR; TCRdb stores just in-frame clones and leaves some out. The data contain 120,000 or so clones, around nine tenths of them seen just once; the ten biggest clones take up approximately 1.1%. Sequencing used peripheral blood. Receptors originate from a woman older than 75 with acute or convalescent COVID-19.

The gene calls are TRBV27 and TRBJ2-7; 10 nucleotides align to TRBD2. Germline loops: CDR1 MNHEY, CDR2 SMNVEV (reference sequence). V was pared by 5 bases and J by 3 bases, with 7 bases of the junction left unmatched. CDR3 length equals 15 residues. The CDR3 bases are TGTGCCAGCAGTCCGGGGCTAGCGGGAGTCTACGAGCAGTACTTC. As protein: CASSPGLAGVYEQYF.

The rearrangement joins TRBV6-6 to TRBJ1-1; no firm D call. The V gene's germline CDR1 is MNHNY and CDR2 SVGAGI (reference sequence). The CDR3 has 14 residues. The germline V and J ends were trimmed by 3 bases and 5 bases, with 13 bases remaining between them. The CDR3 region has the DNA TGTGCCAGCAGTTATGCTGAGGCGGCGACTGAAGCTTTCTTT. Its protein product is CASSYAEAATEAFF.

J is TRBJ2-3 and V is TRBV6-5, with D possibly matching TRBD2 (5 bases). CDR1 is MNHEY and CDR2 is SVGAGI in the germline V gene. V lost 6 bases and J lost 2, with 12 bases in between. This CDR3 is built from 14 residues. The DNA of the CDR3 is TGTGCCAGCAGGTTCCTAGCAGCCACAGATACGCAGTATTTT. Residues: CASRFLAATDTQYF.

V gene TRBV4-1 combines with J gene TRBJ2-3; D remains ambiguous. Germline lookup yields CDR1 MGHRA and CDR2 YSYEKL. The CDR3 consists of 13 residues. Deletions cut 0 bases from V and 6 bases from J, with 7 bases between. The CDR3, as DNA: TGCGCCAGCAGCCAAGAATTGTCGGATACGCAGTATTTT. Its translation: CASSQELSDTQYF.

With respect to this clone: One end of the junction is discordant with germline, which a read error may explain. The rearrangement uses TRBV12-3 or TRBV12-4 and TRBJ2-3; 9 positions match TRBD1. CDR3 length: 11 residues. Written as DNA, the CDR3 is TGTGCCAGCAGTTTGGGGACAGGGCGGAATTTT. Translated, it gives CASSLGTGRNF.

This chain joins TRBV7-2 and TRBJ1-6; no clear D gene. The V end was cut by 1 base, the J end by 7 bases, with 5 bases between. Germline V lookup: CDR1 SGHTA, CDR2 FQGNSA. The CDR3 has 13 amino acids. CDR3 region: CASSLVRNSPLHF. In DNA, the CDR3 is TGTGCCAGCAGCTTAGTGCGGAATTCACCCCTCCACTTT.

Here the CDR3 reads CASSYRTGLNSPLHF. The CDR3 DNA is TGTGCCAGCAGTTACCGGACAGGCCTCAATTCACCCCTCCACTTT. The chain joins TRBV6-5 to TRBJ1-6, with 7 bases that match TRBD1. The CDR3 is made up of 15 amino acids. Germline loops: CDR1 MNHEY, CDR2 SVGAGI. Trimming at V came to 2 bases and at J to 7 bases, leaving 5 bases not matched to a gene.

V is TRBV12-3 or TRBV12-4 and J is TRBJ1-1; D uncertain. CDR3 length: 13 amino acids. Deletions cut 6 bases from V and 1 base from J, with 9 bases between. CDR3: CASSQRWNTEAFF. The CDR3 DNA reads TGTGCCAGCAGCCAGCGATGGAACACTGAAGCTTTCTTT.

The rearrangement uses TRBV20-1 and TRBJ1-2; D is perhaps TRBD1 (6 bases). The CDR3 loop spans 11 amino acids. Germline V gene lookup returns CDR1 DFQATT and CDR2 SNEGSKA (reference sequence). V was clipped by 6 bases and J by 5 bases, with 10 bases between them. The CDR3 sequence is CSATGHYGYTF. The CDR3 nucleotides are TGCAGTGCAACGGGACATTATGGCTACACCTTC.

The chain carries TRBV19 and TRBJ1-1; D remains ambiguous. V gave up 3 bases and J gave up 0 bases, with 11 bases separating them. The CDR3 runs 15 residues. The germline V gene encodes CDR1 LNHDA and CDR2 SQIVND (reference sequence). The CDR3 nucleotides are TGTGCCAGTAGTATGTTTGCAGGTATGAACACTGAAGCTTTCTTT. Protein sequence: CASSMFAGMNTEAFF.

This clone was counted once. The chain has TRBV7-8 and TRBJ1-2; 7 bases agree with TRBD1. This CDR3 comprises 18 residues. The J segment lost 8 bases and the V segment lost 5 bases, leaving 23 bases of the junction unmatched. Looked up from germline, CDR1 is SGHVS and CDR2 is FQNEAQ. The CDR3 is CASSPLSAQGVGFNGYTF. CDR3 in DNA: TGTGCCAGCAGCCCACTATCGGCCCAGGGGGTAGGGTTCAACGGCTACACCTTC.

This clone was seen only once. CDR3 protein: CSGGQGKTEAFF. The CDR3 DNA sequence: TGCAGCGGAGGGCAGGGGAAGACTGAAGCTTTCTTT. This chain uses TRBV29-1 with TRBJ1-1; weak D call: TRBD1 (6 bases). The length of the CDR3 is 12 residues. Germline V lookup: CDR1 SQVTM, CDR2 ANQGSEA. The V gene lost 7 bases and the J gene lost 5 bases, with 14 bases spanning the gap. The whole variable domain, remainder taken from reference TRBV29-1 and TRBJ1-1, is SAVISQKPSRDICQRGTSLTIQCQVDSQVTMMFWYRQQPGQSLTLIATANQGSEATYESGFVIDKFPISRPNLTFSTLTVSNMSPEDSSIYLCSGGQGKTEAFFGQGTRLTVV.

The chain carries TRBV6-5 and TRBJ2-1, with D possibly matching TRBD1 (5 bases). Germline V CDR1 and CDR2: MNHEY, SVGAGI. The ends were cut back, 6 bases at V and 12 bases at J, with 12 bases in the middle. The CDR3 is 11 amino acids. The DNA of the CDR3 is TGTGCCAGCAGAGACAGCTCGGGGCAGTTCTTC. It is translated as CASRDSSGQFF.

The chain uses TRBV7-2 and TRBJ1-2; tentatively, D is TRBD1 (6 bases). This CDR3 region has 12 residues. V was shortened by 4 bases and J by 4 bases, with 7 bases between the two germline ends. The V gene's germline CDR1 is SGHTA and CDR2 FQGNSA. CDR3 sequence: CASSSDSYGYTF. CDR3 sequence (DNA): TGTGCCAGCAGCTCGGACAGCTATGGCTACACCTTC. The entire variable domain, with the rest obtained from reference TRBV7-2 and TRBJ1-2, is as follows: GAGVSQSPSNKVTEKGKDVELRCDPISGHTALYWYRQSLGQGLEFLIYFQGNSAPDKSGLPSDRFSAERTGGSVSTLTIQRTQQEDSAVYLCASSSDSYGYTFGSGTRLTVV.

This chain connects TRBV24-1 to TRBJ2-3; TRBD1 might be the D (5 bases). Germline CDR1 and CDR2: KGHDR and SFDVKD. The CDR3 covers 13 residues. V lost 1 base and J lost 9, with 10 bases in between. CDR3 nucleotides: TGTGCCACCAGTGATTTCGTTGGGGCCACGCAGTATTTT. Encoded protein: CATSDFVGATQYF.

The rearrangement uses TRBV7-2 and TRBJ2-2; D unresolved. Deletions cut 5 bases from V and 6 bases from J, with 10 bases between. The germline V gene encodes CDR1 SGHTA and CDR2 FQGNSA. This CDR3 region has 13 residues. For the CDR3, the DNA is TGTGCCAGCAGCGACTTCGGATCCGGGGAGCTGTTTTTT. This sequence encodes CASSDFGSGELFF.

The gene calls are TRBV18 and TRBJ1-3, with D maybe TRBD1 (5 bases). Germline-derived CDR1 and CDR2 are KGHSH and LQKENI. The CDR3 extends over 14 amino acids. The V and J ends lost 6 bases and 2 bases respectively, with 11 bases between them. CDR3 in DNA: TGTGCCAGCTCGCAGGACAAAACTGGAAACACCATATATTTT. Its translation: CASSQDKTGNTIYF. Based on the CDR3 plus reference TRBV18 and TRBJ1-3, the full variable domain is NAGVMQNPRHLVRRRGQEARLRCSPMKGHSHVYWYRQLPEEGLKFMVYLQKENIIDESGMPKERFSAEFPKEGPSILRIQQVVRGDSAAYFCASSQDKTGNTIYFGEGSWLTVV.

The V gene is TRBV21-1, the J gene TRBJ2-7; TRBD2, the D gene given by the table, was not confirmed from the DNA. TRBV21-1 corresponds to a pseudogene. CDR3 length: 17 residues. The CDR3 reads CASRNKKGEASAYEQYF. CDR3 DNA sequence: TGTGCCAGCAGAAATAAGAAAGGAGAGGCTAGCGCCTACGAGCAGTACTTC.

The chain links TRBV3-1 (or the pseudogene TRBV3-2) to TRBJ2-1; TRBD2 matches at 11 bases. V shed 4 bases and J 4 bases; nucleotides not matched to a gene: 3. Germline-derived CDR1 and CDR2 are LGHDT and YNNKEL (reference sequence). The CDR3 sequence is 15 residues long. The CDR3 sequence: CASSPGTSGYNEQFF. CDR3 DNA sequence: TGTGCCAGCAGCCCCGGGACTAGCGGTTACAATGAGCAGTTCTTC.

The V and J genes are TRBV6-5 and TRBJ2-5; 7 nucleotides match TRBD2. Germline lookup yields CDR1 MNHEY and CDR2 SVGAGI. V lost 9 bases to trimming and J lost 5 bases; unmatched junction nucleotides: 6. This CDR3 region has 12 residues. The CDR3 coding sequence is TGTGCCAGGGGAGGGAGGTACGAGACCCAGTACTTC. Amino acid sequence: CARGGRYETQYF.

This chain connects TRBV4-2 to TRBJ2-3; D possibly corresponds to TRBD2 (5 bases). Germline V gene lookup returns CDR1 LGHNA and CDR2 YNFKEQ. Trimming removed 1 base from V and 0 bases from J, with 11 bases in between. The CDR3 consists of 16 residues. CDR3 residues: CASSQAGISSTDTQYF. The CDR3 nucleotides read TGTGCCAGCAGCCAAGCGGGGATCTCTAGCACAGATACGCAGTATTTT.

The V and J genes are TRBV2 and TRBJ1-1; TRBD1 matches at 7 bases. J was trimmed by 0 bases and V by 1 base; bases with no gene match: 5. This CDR3 is built from 16 residues. Germline CDR1 reads SNHLY; CDR2 reads FYNNEI. The CDR3 DNA follows: TGTGCCAGCAGTGAAGAGGGGGACAGTATGAACACTGAAGCTTTCTTT. Protein product: CASSEEGDSMNTEAFF.

The CDR3 region has the DNA TGTGCCACTCATTCTGCGGGGACCCCCACAGATACGCAGTATTTT. Protein product: CATHSAGTPTDTQYF. The chain uses TRBV25-1 and TRBJ2-3, with TRBD2 as a possible D gene (6 bases). The CDR3 has 15 amino acids. Per germline, CDR1 MGHDK and CDR2 SYGVNS. With 10 bases removed from V and 2 bases from J, the gap between germline ends came to 19 bases.